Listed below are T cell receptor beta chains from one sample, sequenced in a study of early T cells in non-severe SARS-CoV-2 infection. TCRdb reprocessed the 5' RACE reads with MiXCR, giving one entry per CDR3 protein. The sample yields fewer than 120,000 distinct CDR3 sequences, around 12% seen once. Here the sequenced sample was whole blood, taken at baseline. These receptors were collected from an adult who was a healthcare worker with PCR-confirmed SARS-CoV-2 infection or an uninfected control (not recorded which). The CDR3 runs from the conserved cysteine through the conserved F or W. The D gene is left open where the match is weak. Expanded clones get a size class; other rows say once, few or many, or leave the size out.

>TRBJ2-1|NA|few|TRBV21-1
TGTGCCAATAGGACTAGCGGCTCCTACAATGAGCAGTTCTTC
CANRTSGSYNEQFF
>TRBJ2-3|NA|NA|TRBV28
TGTGCCAGCACCGGGGCCACAGATACGCAGTATTTT
CASTGATDTQYF
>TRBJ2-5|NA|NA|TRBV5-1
TGCGCCAGCAGCTCCTCGGGGGCCAGCGAGACCCAGTACTTC
CASSSSGASETQYF
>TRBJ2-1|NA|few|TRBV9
TGTGCCAGCAGCCCATTCACGAGCGGGTACAATGAGCAGTTCTTC
CASSPFTSGYNEQFF
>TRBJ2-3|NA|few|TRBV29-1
TGCAGCGTTGAGTCGTTCAGCACAGATACGCAGTATTTT
CSVESFSTDTQYF
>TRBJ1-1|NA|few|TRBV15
TGTGCCACCAGCAGAGATCGGACTCTGAACACTGAAGCTTTCTTT
CATSRDRTLNTEAFF
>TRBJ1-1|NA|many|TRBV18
TGTGCCAGCTCACCGACAGCGAACACTGAAGCTTTCTTT
CASSPTANTEAFF
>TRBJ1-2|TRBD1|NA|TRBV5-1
TGCGCCAGCTTCCCGTCACCGGGACAGCTAGCCTATGGCTACACCTTC
CASFPSPGQLAYGYTF
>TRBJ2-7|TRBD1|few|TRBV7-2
TGTGCCAGCAGCCTGAGGACAGGGGACTACGAGCAGTACTTC
CASSLRTGDYEQYF
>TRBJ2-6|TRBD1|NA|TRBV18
TGTGCCAGCTCAATGGGGACAGGGCTGAAGGGGGCCAACGTCCTGACTTTC
CASSMGTGLKGANVLTF
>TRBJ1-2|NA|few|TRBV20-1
TGCAGTGCTAGATCGGGGGACTATGGCTACACCTTC
CSARSGDYGYTF
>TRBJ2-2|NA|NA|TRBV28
TGTGCCAGCAGTTTCCGCGCTCCTTTGGGGGAGCTGTTTTTT
CASSFRAPLGELFF
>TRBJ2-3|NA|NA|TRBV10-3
TGTGCCATCAGTGATCTACAGGGGAGGACAGATACGCAGTATTTT
CAISDLQGRTDTQYF
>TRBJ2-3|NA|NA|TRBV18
TGTGCCAGCTCAACTGGGACTCCCCAAGGTGGGGATACGCAGTATTTT
CASSTGTPQGGDTQYF
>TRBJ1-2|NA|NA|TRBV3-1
TGTGCCAGCAGCTCGACTAACTATGGCTACACCTTC
CASSSTNYGYTF
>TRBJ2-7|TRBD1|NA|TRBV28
TGTGCCAGCAGTCAGACAATATCAACTACAGGGGGCTTAACCTACTACGAGCAGTACTTC
CASSQTISTTGGLTYYEQYF
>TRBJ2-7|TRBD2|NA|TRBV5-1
TGCGCCAGCAGTTCTACAGCGGGGGCCTACGAGCAGTACTTC
CASSSTAGAYEQYF
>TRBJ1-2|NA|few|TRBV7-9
TGTGCCAGCAGCCGGGGACGGGCTGAGAAGGATGGCTACACCTTC
CASSRGRAEKDGYTF
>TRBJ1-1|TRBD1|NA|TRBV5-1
TGCGCCAGCAGCTCGGGACAGGGTACCACTGAAGCTTTCTTT
CASSSGQGTTEAFF
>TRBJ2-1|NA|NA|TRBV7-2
TGTGCCAGCAGCCCTAGCTCCTGGGGCAATGAGCAGTTCTTC
CASSPSSWGNEQFF
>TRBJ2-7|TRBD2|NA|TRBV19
TGTGCCAGTAGTATTTCAGCGGGGCGAACCTACGAGCAGTACTTC
CASSISAGRTYEQYF
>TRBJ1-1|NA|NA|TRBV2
TGTGCCAGCAGTGTCCTCGGGACTGAGGCTTTCTTT
CASSVLGTEAFF
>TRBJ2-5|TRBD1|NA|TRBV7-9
TGTGCCAGCAGCGCCCTCCCGGGACAGGTACAAGAGACCCAGTACTTC
CASSALPGQVQETQYF
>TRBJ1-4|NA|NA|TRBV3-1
TGTGCCAGCAGCCAAGATACCAGGGCAACTAATGAAAAACTGTTTTTT
CASSQDTRATNEKLFF
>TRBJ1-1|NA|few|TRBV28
TGTGCCAGCAGCCGTCACAGGGCTGAAGCTTTCTTT
CASSRHRAEAFF
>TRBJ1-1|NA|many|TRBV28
TGTGCCAGCAGTCCACCCTCCGGGTTGATCTTT
CASSPPSGLIF
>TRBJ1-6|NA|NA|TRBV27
TGTGCCAGCAGTTATCAGGGAGGTAATTCACCCCTCCACTTT
CASSYQGGNSPLHF
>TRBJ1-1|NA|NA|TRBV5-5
TGTGCCAGCAGCCGAGGAACAGGCCCAGCTTTCTTT
CASSRGTGPAFF
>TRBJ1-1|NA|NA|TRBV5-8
TGTGCCAGCAGCCCCCTTGAGGGGGGCGCGGATGGGAACACTGAAGCTTTCTTT
CASSPLEGGADGNTEAFF
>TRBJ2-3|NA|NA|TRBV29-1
TGCAGCGTTGCGGGCGTTGGGGGTGTTACAGATACGCAGTATTTT
CSVAGVGGVTDTQYF
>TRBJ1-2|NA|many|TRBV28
TGTGCCAGCAGTGAGGGACGGAGATATGGCTACACCTTC
CASSEGRRYGYTF
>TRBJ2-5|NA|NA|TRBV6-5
TGTGCCAGCAGTTACTCGGGATACCAAGAGACCCAGTACTTC
CASSYSGYQETQYF
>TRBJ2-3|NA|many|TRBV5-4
TGTGCCAGCAGCTTGACATCTACTAGCACAGATACGCAGTATTTT
CASSLTSTSTDTQYF
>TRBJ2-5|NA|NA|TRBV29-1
TGCAGCGTTGGTTATTCCAGTTGGGAGACCCAGTACTTC
CSVGYSSWETQYF
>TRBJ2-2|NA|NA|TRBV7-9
TGTGCCAGCAGCTTAGCCGCGAACGGGGAGCTGTTTTTT
CASSLAANGELFF
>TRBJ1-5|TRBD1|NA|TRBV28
TGTGCCAGCACCACTCACAGGGGTGGGGTCAATCAGCCCCAGCATTTT
CASTTHRGGVNQPQHF
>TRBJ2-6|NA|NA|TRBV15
TGTGCCACCAGCCGACGAAACTCTGGGGCCAACGTCCTGACTTTC
CATSRRNSGANVLTF
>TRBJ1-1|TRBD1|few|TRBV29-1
TGCAGCGTTGGAGACCGGGACAGGGGGCGGACTGAAGCTTTCTTT
CSVGDRDRGRTEAFF
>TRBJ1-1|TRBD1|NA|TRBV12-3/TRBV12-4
TGTGCCAGCATTCCCGGACAGGCGAACACTGAAGCTTTCTTT
CASIPGQANTEAFF
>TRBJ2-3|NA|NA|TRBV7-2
TGTGCCAGCAGCCCCGACCCCCCAGATACGCACTATTTT
CASSPDPPDTHYF
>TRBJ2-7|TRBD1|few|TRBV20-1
TGCAGTGCACCTATTATTACAGGGGGCTCCGAGCAGTACTTC
CSAPIITGGSEQYF
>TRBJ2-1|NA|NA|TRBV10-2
TGCGCCAGCAGTGACGCCAGAAAGGGGGGTGAGCAGTTCTTC
CASSDARKGGEQFF
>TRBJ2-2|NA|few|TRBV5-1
TGCGCCAGCAGTCCGGACCCGAGTTCCGGGGAGCTGTTTTTT
CASSPDPSSGELFF
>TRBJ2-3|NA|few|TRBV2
TGTGCCAGCAATGGACGGTTAAGCACAGATACGCAGTATTTT
CASNGRLSTDTQYF
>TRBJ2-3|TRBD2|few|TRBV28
TGTGCCAGCATTGAAGGCGGGAGGGCCACAGATACGCAGTATTTT
CASIEGGRATDTQYF
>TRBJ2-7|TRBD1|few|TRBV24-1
TGTGCCACGCGGGACAGGGATGCCGAGCAGTACTTC
CATRDRDAEQYF
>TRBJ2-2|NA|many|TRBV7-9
TGTGCCAGCAGCCTATTGAACACCGGGGAGCTGTTTTTT
CASSLLNTGELFF
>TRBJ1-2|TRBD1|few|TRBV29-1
TGCAGCCTTTCCCGGGACAGTAACTATGGCTACACCTTC
CSLSRDSNYGYTF
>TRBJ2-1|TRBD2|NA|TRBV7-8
TGTGCCAGCAGCTTCTGGATAGCGGGATACAATGAGCAGTTCTTC
CASSFWIAGYNEQFF
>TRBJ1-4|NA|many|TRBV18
TGTGCCAGCTCAATCAGTGGGGACTCTAATGAAAAACTGTTTTTT
CASSISGDSNEKLFF
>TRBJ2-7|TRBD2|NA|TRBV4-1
TGCGCCAGCAGCCAATGGTTAGCGGGGTCCTACGAGCAGTACTTC
CASSQWLAGSYEQYF
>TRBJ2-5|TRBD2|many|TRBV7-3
TGTGCCAGCAGCTTAGCGGGAGGAGGTGAGACCCAGTACTTC
CASSLAGGGETQYF
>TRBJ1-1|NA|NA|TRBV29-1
TGCAGCGTTGAAGATCGCCGGGGCCGTAGAACTGAAGCTTTCTTT
CSVEDRRGRRTEAFF
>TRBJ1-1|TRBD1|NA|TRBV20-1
TGCAGTGCTAAGACAGGGGCGGAGAAAGCTTTCTTT
CSAKTGAEKAFF
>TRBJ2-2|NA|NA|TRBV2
TGTGCCAGCACCCCAGGGGCCGGGGAGCTGTTTTTT
CASTPGAGELFF
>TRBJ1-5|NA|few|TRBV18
TGTGCCAGCTCACCGGAACGGAATCAGCCCCAGCATTTT
CASSPERNQPQHF